This T cell receptor beta chain was documented in a study of blood T cell repertoires in COVID-19. Across the whole study: Sample material is recorded as cDNA or gDNA derived from T cells, B-cell-depleted T cells, or PBMCs.

Trimming took 3 bases from V and 8 from J, leaving 17 bases between them. The CDR3 consists of 15 residues. The germline V gene encodes CDR1 MGHRA and CDR2 YSYEKL. Using immunoSEQ multiplex PCR, the repertoire was profiled, and TCRdb retains in-frame clones only, with some absent. The sample includes 150,000 to 200,000 clones, approximately 85% seen only once; the top ten take approximately 10%. The rearrangement links TRBV4-1 to TRBJ2-1, with D possibly matching TRBD2 (6 bases). Sequencing input: peripheral blood. This sequence originates from a man aged 55 to 70 with active or convalescent COVID-19. The CDR3 nucleotides are TGCGCCAGCAGCCAGACATCCGGGGGTGGTCATGAGCAGTTCTTC. It specifies CASSQTSGGGHEQFF.